The 29 T cell receptor beta chains below were found in one sample sequenced in a study of T-cell memory formation after mild COVID-19. Using its own MiXCR run on the 5' RACE reads, TCRdb lists one record per CDR3 protein. The data hold 85,000 to 130,000 distinct CDR3 sequences, with around 10% observed a single time. The material sequenced was PBMCs or a T cell subset sorted from them (not recorded which). These receptors came from a man between 18 and 29 years old who had mild COVID-19 (a few samples of this study predate the infection). Cell type and time point are not known.

This clonotype has a handful of counts. The chain carries TRBV7-8 and TRBJ2-2, with TRBD1 identical over 11 bases. The trim removed 4 bases at V and 7 bases at J, leaving 11 bases unmatched. This CDR3 spans 17 amino acids. CDR1 is SGHVS, CDR2 FQNEAQ, per germline. CDR3 DNA sequence: TGTGCCAGCAGCTCCGGACAGGGGGCAAGCTCAGGCGGGGAGCTGTTTTTT. Its protein product is CASSSGQGASSGGELFF.

The chain is built from TRBV12-3 or TRBV12-4 and TRBJ2-7, with no clear D. Trimming removed 6 bases from V and 4 bases from J, with 10 bases in between. The CDR3 totals 12 residues. DNA for the CDR3: TGTGCCAGCAGGGCCGTAGGATACGAGCAGTACTTC. It translates to CASRAVGYEQYF.

This clonotype was seen more than once but under ten times. The chain carries TRBV12-3 or TRBV12-4 and TRBJ2-2, with 8 bases aligning to TRBD1. Trimming cost V 8 bases and J 4 bases; bases outside gene matches: 6. The CDR3 loop spans 14 amino acids. The chain's CDR3 is CASGTGSSTGELFF. The CDR3 DNA reads as TGTGCCAGCGGGACAGGATCGTCCACCGGGGAGCTGTTTTTT.

At least ten counts were recorded for this clonotype. This chain joins TRBV10-3 and TRBJ1-2, with 9 nucleotides matching TRBD1. Germline V lookup: CDR1 ENHRY, CDR2 SYGVKD. The trim removed 4 bases at V and 4 bases at J, leaving 4 bases unmatched. The CDR3 contains 14 residues. The CDR3 sequence: CAISAGDRVYGYTF. As DNA, the CDR3 is TGTGCCATCAGTGCAGGGGACAGGGTCTATGGCTACACCTTC.

The sample holds many counts of this clonotype. The rearrangement joins TRBV12-3 or TRBV12-4 to TRBJ1-1, with D perhaps TRBD1 (5 bases). V was trimmed by 5 bases and J by 2 bases, leaving 6 bases between them. This CDR3 contains 12 residues. CDR3 amino acids: CASSQGNTEAFF. The CDR3 DNA reads TGTGCCAGCAGTCAGGGTAACACTGAAGCTTTCTTT.

The genes are TRBV6-2 or TRBV6-3 and TRBJ2-3; the D gene could be TRBD1 or TRBD2 (5 bases each). CDR3 length: 14 amino acids. Germline V gene data show CDR1 as MNHEY and CDR2 as SVGEGT. V was clipped by 6 bases and J by 2 bases, with 12 bases between them. The CDR3 reads CASSRRGFTDTQYF. The CDR3, as DNA: TGTGCCAGCAGCCGACGGGGCTTCACAGATACGCAGTATTTT.

The V and J genes are TRBV30 and TRBJ1-1, with a weak D call TRBD1 (6 bases). CDR1 GTSNPN and CDR2 SVGIG come from the germline V gene (reference sequence). The CDR3 totals 12 residues. Trimming took 5 bases from V and 0 from J, leaving 7 bases between them. CDR3 in DNA: TGTGCCTGGGGACAGTTGAACACTGAAGCTTTCTTT. Translated: CAWGQLNTEAFF.

There are a few counts of this clonotype. V gene TRBV4-3 combines with J gene TRBJ2-5, with D uncertain. The V end was cut by 0 bases, the J end by 1 base, with 9 bases between. The CDR3 contains 15 residues. The germline V gene has CDR1 LGHNA and CDR2 YSLEER. The CDR3 nucleotides read TGCGCCAGCAGCCAAGATCTAGGGCTCCAAGAGACCCAGTACTTC. Translation gives CASSQDLGLQETQYF.

This clonotype was detected only a few times. The CDR3 DNA follows: TGTGCCAGCAGTTTAGGGGCCGGATCGCCCCTCCACTTT. Amino acid sequence: CASSLGAGSPLHF. This rearrangement joins TRBV12-3 or TRBV12-4 to TRBJ1-6; no clear D. Trimming took off 1 base at V and 13 bases at J, with 11 bases between the two ends. This CDR3 is 13 amino acids long.

This clonotype was picked up a small number of times. The gene calls are TRBV7-9 and TRBJ1-2, with 8 bases lining up with TRBD1. The ends lost 3 bases at V and 6 bases at J; junction bases unmatched: 9. From germline, CDR1 is SEHNR and CDR2 FQNEAQ (reference sequence). The CDR3 totals 15 residues. In DNA form, the CDR3 reads TGTGCCAGCAGCTTCCCCGGGACAGGACAAGATGGCTACACCTTC. Translated: CASSFPGTGQDGYTF.

The chain carries TRBV6-5 and TRBJ2-5; 8 bases are a match to TRBD1. V lost 2 bases, J lost 5 bases, and 7 bases stayed unmatched. The germline gives CDR1 MNHEY, CDR2 SVGAGI. This CDR3 comprises 15 residues. The CDR3 DNA is TGTGCCAGCAGTTACAGCTCAGGGGGCTTGGAGACCCAGTACTTC. It encodes CASSYSSGGLETQYF.

This clonotype showed up many times. V usage is TRBV7-6 and J usage is TRBJ2-1, with D maybe TRBD2 (5 bases). This CDR3 has 17 residues. Deletions cut 5 bases from V and 0 bases from J, with 17 bases between. Germline loops: CDR1 SGHVS, CDR2 FNYEAQ. DNA of the CDR3: TGTGCCAGCAGCCCCTTCTCCCGGGGAAGCTCCTACAATGAGCAGTTCTTC. Protein product: CASSPFSRGSSYNEQFF. Together with reference TRBV7-6 and TRBJ2-1, the CDR3 gives the full variable domain: GAGVSQSPRYKVTKRGQDVALRCDPISGHVSLYWYRQALGQGPEFLTYFNYEAQQDKSGLPNDRFSAERPEGSISTLTIQRTEQRDSAMYRCASSPFSRGSSYNEQFFGPGTRLTVL.

Only a few counts were recorded for this clonotype. This chain connects TRBV6-1 to TRBJ2-3; D perhaps matches TRBD2 (5 bases). V was shortened by 5 bases and J by 5 bases, with 20 bases between the two germline ends. Germline CDR1 is MNHNS and CDR2 is SASEGT. This CDR3 contains 16 residues. This chain's CDR3 is CASSSGTGLPGDTQYF. The CDR3 coding sequence is TGTGCCAGCAGTAGCGGCACGGGCCTACCTGGAGATACGCAGTATTTT.

CDR3 bases: TGTGCCAGCAGCTGGGACGGAGCCTACGAGCAGTACTTC. Translation: CASSWDGAYEQYF. The rearrangement joins TRBV7-9 to TRBJ2-7; possibly TRBD1 or TRBD2 for D (5 bases each). From germline, CDR1 is SEHNR and CDR2 FQNEAQ (reference sequence). Between the trimmed V and J ends, which lost 4 bases and 2 bases, there was a span of 9 bases. The CDR3 runs to 13 residues.

V usage is TRBV12-3 or TRBV12-4 and J usage is TRBJ2-7, with D possibly matching TRBD2 (7 bases). V lost 6 bases and J 7 bases, leaving 19 bases between the germline ends. The CDR3 runs 14 residues. The CDR3 reads CASSPPGGAREQYF. In DNA form, the CDR3 reads TGTGCCAGCAGCCCACCTGGGGGGGCCAGGGAGCAGTACTTC.

This clonotype was counted only a few times. The rearrangement joins TRBV6-2 or TRBV6-3 to TRBJ2-5, with 7 bases lining up with TRBD1. CDR1 is MNHEY and CDR2 is SVGEGT in the germline V gene. J was trimmed by 5 bases and V by 6 bases; bases with no gene match: 12. CDR3 length: 15 amino acids. CDR3 nucleotides: TGTGCCAGCAGCCTACAGGGGCATTGGAGGGAGACCCAGTACTTC. Its protein product is CASSLQGHWRETQYF.

A few counts support this clonotype. The chain recombines TRBV6-5 with TRBJ1-4; no clear D. This CDR3 contains 16 residues. Trimming stripped 2 bases from V and 0 bases from J, with 10 bases between. CDR1 is MNHEY and CDR2 is SVGAGI in the germline V gene. CDR3 DNA sequence: TGTGCCAGCAGTTACACCACCGTTACAACTAATGAAAAACTGTTTTTT. This translates into CASSYTTVTTNEKLFF.

This clonotype was observed a few times. The chain uses TRBV29-1 and TRBJ1-2; no reliable D call. V was shortened by 7 bases and J by 7 bases, with 13 bases between the two germline ends. The CDR3 contains 11 residues. The germline gives CDR1 SQVTM, CDR2 ANQGSEA. In DNA, the CDR3 is TGCAGCGATATTGGAGGAACTGGCTACACCTTC. This sequence encodes CSDIGGTGYTF.

This rearrangement joins TRBV5-1 to TRBJ2-1, with a tentative D call TRBD1 (6 bases). Looked up from germline, CDR1 is SGHRS and CDR2 is YFSETQ. The CDR3 is 14 amino acids. With 6 bases removed from V and 5 bases from J, the gap between germline ends came to 15 bases. The DNA of the CDR3 is TGCGCCAGCACTCTCTCAAGACAGGACAATGAGCAGTTCTTC. This encodes CASTLSRQDNEQFF.

The J gene is TRBJ2-1, the V gene TRBV9; tentatively, D is TRBD2 (6 bases). CDR1 SGDLS and CDR2 YYNGEE come from the germline V gene. The V end lost 2 bases, the J end lost 8 bases, and 8 bases lay between the germline ends. The CDR3 totals 12 residues. This chain's CDR3 is CASSVGGYEQFF. DNA of the CDR3: TGTGCCAGCAGCGTGGGGGGTTATGAGCAGTTCTTC.

This clonotype was counted only a few times. This chain links TRBV27 with TRBJ1-2; D perhaps matches TRBD1 (6 bases). V lost 3 bases and J 4 bases, leaving 18 bases between the germline ends. Germline V lookup: CDR1 MNHEY, CDR2 SMNVEV (reference sequence). CDR3 length: 16 amino acids. The CDR3 protein is CASSFLSTQGSYGYTF. CDR3 nucleotides: TGTGCCAGCAGTTTCCTCTCAACACAGGGTAGCTATGGCTACACCTTC.

V is TRBV14 and J is TRBJ2-1, with D unclear. CDR3 length: 15 amino acids. The V gene's germline CDR1 is SGHDN and CDR2 FVKESK. Trimming took off 5 bases at V and 5 bases at J, with 16 bases between the two ends. The CDR3 DNA reads TGTGCCAGCAGCTCCCGAATGGCAGGCAACAATGAGCAGTTCTTC. It yields the protein CASSSRMAGNNEQFF. Drawing the rest from reference TRBV14 and TRBJ2-1, the complete variable domain is EAGVTQFPSHSVIEKGQTVTLRCDPISGHDNLYWYRRVMGKEIKFLLHFVKESKQDESGMPNNRFLAERTGGTYSTLKVQPAELEDSGVYFCASSSRMAGNNEQFFGPGTRLTVL.

In its sample, this clonotype was seen a few times. This rearrangement joins TRBV6-5 to TRBJ1-2; 9 nucleotides agree with TRBD1. Germline loops: CDR1 MNHEY, CDR2 SVGAGI. Trimming cost V 6 bases and J 8 bases; bases outside gene matches: 7. This CDR3 comprises 13 residues. In DNA form, the CDR3 reads TGTGCCAGCAGGCCAACAGGGGGCGCGGGCTACACCTTC. Translated, it gives CASRPTGGAGYTF.

This clonotype appeared a few times. This sequence joins TRBV29-1 and TRBJ2-7; D unclear. The CDR3 has 11 residues. Germline-derived CDR1 and CDR2 are SQVTM and ANQGSEA. Trimming cost V 5 bases and J 0 bases, with 5 bases left between them. The CDR3: CSVWGSYEQYF. Written as DNA, the CDR3 is TGCAGCGTTTGGGGCTCCTACGAGCAGTACTTC.

The V and J genes are TRBV5-1 and TRBJ2-3; D remains unclear. Germline V CDR1 and CDR2: SGHRS, YFSETQ. The CDR3 is 13 amino acids. Trimming took off 0 bases at V and 2 bases at J, with 4 bases between the two ends. The chain's CDR3 is CASSLADTDTQYF. The CDR3 bases are TGCGCCAGCAGCTTGGCAGACACAGATACGCAGTATTTT.

The rearrangement uses TRBV7-9 and TRBJ2-5, with D possibly matching TRBD2 (6 bases). The CDR3 runs to 16 residues. V dropped 7 bases and J dropped 0 bases, with 18 bases sitting between them. Germline CDR1 is SEHNR and CDR2 is FQNEAQ (reference sequence). The CDR3 sequence is CASIPISSANQETQYF. Here the CDR3 DNA reads TGTGCCAGCATCCCCATTTCTAGCGCCAACCAAGAGACCCAGTACTTC.

Concerning this clonotype: One end of the junction is discordant with germline, which a read error may explain. This sequence joins TRBV7-9 and TRBJ2-1, with 9 bases identical to TRBD1. Per the germline V gene, CDR1 is SEHNR and CDR2 is FQNEAQ (reference sequence). There are 16 residues in the CDR3. This chain's CDR3 is CASNLGPDRGSDEQFF. In nucleotides, the CDR3 is TGTGCCAGCAACTTAGGACCTGACAGGGGGAGCGATGAGCAGTTCTTC.

This clonotype has just a few counts. The V gene is TRBV4-3, the J gene TRBJ2-1; 9 nucleotides match TRBD2. CDR3 length equals 16 residues. Germline V gene data show CDR1 as LGHNA and CDR2 as YSLEER. Losses at the gene ends were 4 bases for V and 3 bases for J; bases not matched to a gene: 7. The CDR3 region is CASSRIASGVYNEQFF. The DNA of the CDR3 is TGCGCCAGCAGCCGAATAGCTAGCGGGGTCTACAATGAGCAGTTCTTC.

This clonotype has ten or more counts. V usage is TRBV7-9 and J usage is TRBJ2-5; the D gene is possibly TRBD1 (6 bases). Germline CDR1 is SEHNR and CDR2 is FQNEAQ (reference sequence). This CDR3 has 16 residues. The ends were cut back, 1 base at V and 2 bases at J, with 14 bases in the middle. CDR3 in amino acids: CASSLVAKTGQETQYF. In DNA form, the CDR3 reads TGTGCCAGCAGCTTAGTGGCCAAAACAGGGCAAGAGACCCAGTACTTC.